Below, 21 T cell receptor beta chains from the same sample are listed, as sequenced in a study of cytomegalovirus exposure and HLA in healthy donors. PCR primers comprised 60 Vbeta and 13 Jbeta primers. TCRdb's copy holds only in-frame clones and misses some; the assay was immunoSEQ multiplex PCR. The table lists some 130,000 clones, around 77% of them singletons. The sequenced material came from PBMCs. Receptor source: a man younger than 45 in good health and CMV-seronegative.

V usage is TRBV27 and J usage is TRBJ1-2, with D possibly being TRBD1 (6 bases). CDR1 MNHEY and CDR2 SMNVEV come from the germline V gene (reference sequence). The CDR3 extends over 16 amino acids. Trimming left V 7 bases short and J 7 bases short, with 25 bases between. CDR3 protein: CASTPVGQGMIRGYTF. Written as DNA, the CDR3 is TGTGCCAGCACCCCAGTTGGGCAGGGGATGATACGTGGCTACACCTTC.

This rearrangement joins TRBV5-6 to TRBJ2-1, with 9 bases matching TRBD2. Unmatched junction bases numbered 9, after V lost 4 bases and J lost 4 bases. The CDR3 has 16 residues. Looked up from germline, CDR1 is SGHDT and CDR2 is YYEEEE. CDR3 bases: TGTGCCAGCAGCCCCTTAGCGGGAGAGGGTTACAATGAGCAGTTCTTC. Translating it yields CASSPLAGEGYNEQFF.

This chain uses TRBV5-1 with TRBJ2-2, with D possibly matching TRBD2 (5 bases). This CDR3 contains 14 residues. Deletions cut 4 bases from V and 6 bases from J, with 13 bases between. Per germline, CDR1 SGHRS and CDR2 YFSETQ. CDR3 amino acids: CASSAGLRAGELFF. Here the CDR3 DNA reads TGCGCCAGCAGCGCGGGCCTTCGAGCCGGGGAGCTGTTTTTT.

The chain joins TRBV5-1 to TRBJ1-1; D possibly corresponds to TRBD1 (5 bases). The V gene lost 0 bases and the J gene lost 6 bases, with 15 bases spanning the gap. The CDR3 loop spans 15 amino acids. CDR1 and CDR2 from the germline V gene are SGHRS and YFSETQ. The CDR3 loop is CASSLAGGRGAEAFF. DNA of the CDR3: TGCGCCAGCAGCTTGGCCGGGGGGAGAGGCGCTGAAGCTTTCTTT.

The chain has TRBV28 and TRBJ1-2; a weak D match, TRBD1 (6 bases). CDR1 MDHEN and CDR2 SYDVKM come from the germline V gene. Trimming pared 6 bases from V and 5 bases from J, leaving 13 bases between. The CDR3 loop spans 13 amino acids. For the CDR3, the DNA is TGTGCCAGCAGCGAGGGACACCTTTATGGCTACACCTTC. It codes for CASSEGHLYGYTF.

The rearrangement links TRBV5-6 to TRBJ1-3; unclear D gene. V gave up 4 bases and J gave up 3 bases, with 11 bases separating them. CDR1 SGHDT and CDR2 YYEEEE come from the germline V gene. The CDR3 sequence is 14 residues long. CDR3 region: CASSPDIYGNTIYF. CDR3 nucleotides: TGTGCCAGCAGCCCAGACATTTATGGAAACACCATATATTTT.

CDR3 sequence (DNA): TGTGCCAGCAGCTCAAGGATACCGGGACAGGAGTCCTACGAGCAGTACTTC. This gives the protein CASSSRIPGQESYEQYF. The V call is TRBV21-1, the J call TRBJ2-7; the table's D gene call, TRBD1, was not cross checked with the DNA. TRBV21-1 is deemed a pseudogene. The CDR3 spans 17 residues.

V gene TRBV27 combines with J gene TRBJ2-5; 7 bases line up with TRBD2. CDR1 and CDR2 from the germline V gene are MNHEY and SMNVEV (reference sequence). The junction had 8 bases not matched to a gene; V was cut back by 5 bases and J by 5 bases. There are 14 residues in the CDR3. CDR3 sequence reads: CASSRGGSGETQYF. The CDR3 DNA sequence: TGTGCCAGCAGTCGCGGCGGGAGTGGCGAGACCCAGTACTTC.

The chain combines TRBV30 with TRBJ2-7; the match to TRBD2 covers 13 bases. The length of the CDR3 is 13 residues. The J segment lost 6 bases and the V segment lost 2 bases, leaving 1 base of the junction unmatched. Germline V CDR1 and CDR2: GTSNPN, SVGIG (reference sequence). The CDR3 reads CAWSTSGGGEQYF. The CDR3 DNA sequence: TGTGCCTGGAGTACTAGCGGGGGGGGCGAGCAGTACTTC.

The table lists this clone with a count of one. Other DNA sequences from this sample encode an identical CDR3 as well. This chain connects TRBV5-1 to TRBJ1-1; a weak D match, TRBD1 (6 bases). The CDR3 length is 13 residues. V lost 0 bases, J lost 4 bases, and 7 bases lay in between. Germline CDR1 and CDR2: SGHRS and YFSETQ. Written as DNA, the CDR3 is TGCGCCAGCAGCTTGGACAGGGTCACTGAAGCTTTCTTT. Translation: CASSLDRVTEAFF.

This clone appeared once. The rearrangement uses TRBV27 and TRBJ2-7; 11 nucleotides agree with TRBD1. Germline CDR1 and CDR2: MNHEY and SMNVEV (reference sequence). With V trimmed by 8 bases and J by 5 bases, 8 bases remained unmatched. CDR3 length equals 14 residues. DNA of the CDR3: TGTGCCAGCCTTGGGACAGGGGGATTTCACGAGCAGTACTTC. This gives the protein CASLGTGGFHEQYF.

This clone was seen only a few times. The rearrangement links TRBV4-1 to TRBJ2-3; TRBD2 might be the D (6 bases). Germline V gives CDR1 MGHRA, CDR2 YSYEKL. Trimming pared 3 bases from V and 8 bases from J, leaving 15 bases between. The CDR3 has 14 residues. The CDR3, as DNA: TGCGCCAGCAGCCAGGCCTTAATACTAGCTACGCAGTATTTT. Translation: CASSQALILATQYF.

This chain links TRBV11-2 with TRBJ2-5, with a possible D match to TRBD1 (7 bases). Trimming pared 4 bases from V and 1 base from J, leaving 13 bases between. The CDR3 is 15 residues long. Germline CDR1 reads SGHAT; CDR2 reads FQNNGV. As DNA, the CDR3 is TGTGCCAGCAGCTCCCAGGGGGACTTCCAAGAGACCCAGTACTTC. The encoded protein is CASSSQGDFQETQYF.

The V gene is TRBV6-1, the J gene TRBJ2-1, with 9 bases fitting TRBD2. Germline CDR1 MNHNS, CDR2 SASEGT. The CDR3 contains 16 residues. J was trimmed by 5 bases and V by 2 bases; bases with no gene match: 7. The CDR3 loop is CASSELRTSDHNEQFF. The CDR3 nucleotides read TGTGCCAGCAGTGAATTGCGGACTAGCGACCACAATGAGCAGTTCTTC.

The chain joins TRBV9 to TRBJ2-1; no reliable D call. Germline V gives CDR1 SGDLS, CDR2 YYNGEE. Trimming shortened V by 1 base and J by 1 base, and 9 bases separated the two germline ends. This CDR3 spans 15 amino acids. Here the CDR3 DNA reads TGTGCCAGCAGCGTAACGAGCTTATCCTACAATGAGCAGTTCTTC. The encoded protein is CASSVTSLSYNEQFF.

J is TRBJ2-3 and V is TRBV5-6, with D perhaps matching TRBD2 (5 bases). The CDR3 is made up of 14 amino acids. Germline V gene lookup returns CDR1 SGHDT and CDR2 YYEEEE. The V end lost 1 base, the J end lost 6 bases, and 12 bases lay between the germline ends. The DNA for the CDR3 is TGTGCCAGCAGCTTGCCTACTAGTTTTGATACGCAGTATTTT. This encodes CASSLPTSFDTQYF.

This clone was seen only once. V and J are TRBV2 and TRBJ2-1; D unclear. Deletions cut 3 bases from V and 1 base from J, with 10 bases between. CDR1 is SNHLY and CDR2 is FYNNEI in the germline V gene. This CDR3 has 15 amino acids. CDR3 DNA sequence: TGTGCCAGCAGTGAGACTCCGAATTCCTACAATGAGCAGTTCTTC. This gives the protein CASSETPNSYNEQFF. Full variable domain (rest looked up from reference TRBV2 and TRBJ2-1): EPEVTQTPSHQVTQMGQEVILRCVPISNHLYFYWYRQILGQKVEFLVSFYNNEISEKSEIFDDQFSVERPDGSNFTLKIRSTKLEDSAMYFCASSETPNSYNEQFFGPGTRLTVL.

V usage is TRBV19 and J usage is TRBJ2-2, with 9 bases that match TRBD2. The CDR3 runs to 15 residues. V dropped 5 bases and J dropped 7; count of bases not matched to a gene: 8. CDR1 LNHDA and CDR2 SQIVND come from the germline V gene (reference sequence). This CDR3 is CASSWLAGMGGELFF. CDR3 sequence (DNA): TGTGCCAGTAGTTGGCTAGCGGGAATGGGCGGGGAGCTGTTTTTT.

This chain joins TRBV25-1 and TRBJ2-7, with 7 bases aligning to TRBD1. Per the germline V gene, CDR1 is MGHDK and CDR2 is SYGVNS. The CDR3 consists of 13 residues. The junction had 4 bases not matched to a gene; V was cut back by 4 bases and J by 4 bases. CDR3 protein: CASSVGRGYEQYF. CDR3 DNA sequence: TGTGCCAGCAGTGTCGGCAGGGGGTACGAGCAGTACTTC.

The chain carries TRBV4-2 and TRBJ2-5; possible D gene TRBD1, 5 bases. Trimming removed 4 bases from V and 4 bases from J, with 16 bases in between. CDR1 and CDR2 (germline): LGHNA, YNFKEQ. The CDR3 covers 15 residues. CDR3 amino acids: CASSRGEVGRETQYF. For the CDR3, the DNA is TGTGCCAGCAGCCGGGGCGAGGTGGGGCGAGAGACCCAGTACTTC.

This clone came up a few times. The V gene is TRBV7-9, the J gene TRBJ1-2, with D hard to call. CDR1 SEHNR and CDR2 FQNEAQ come from the germline V gene (reference sequence). The CDR3 spans 13 residues. The V gene lost 5 bases and the J gene lost 0 bases, with 7 bases spanning the gap. CDR3 DNA: TGTGCCAGCAGCAGCCCCCCTAACTATGGCTACACCTTC. Translated: CASSSPPNYGYTF.